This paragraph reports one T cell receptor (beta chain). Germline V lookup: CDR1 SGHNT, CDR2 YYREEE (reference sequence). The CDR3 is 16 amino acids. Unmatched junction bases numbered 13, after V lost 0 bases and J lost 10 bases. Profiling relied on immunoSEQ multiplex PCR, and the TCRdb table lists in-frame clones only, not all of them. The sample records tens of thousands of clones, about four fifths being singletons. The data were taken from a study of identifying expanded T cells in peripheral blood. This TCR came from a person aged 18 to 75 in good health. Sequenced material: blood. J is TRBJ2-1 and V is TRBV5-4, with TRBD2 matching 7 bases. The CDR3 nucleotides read TGTGCCAGCAGCTTGGCCGGGGAGGGTCTGTTTGGGGAGCAGTTCTTC. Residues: CASSLAGEGLFGEQFF.